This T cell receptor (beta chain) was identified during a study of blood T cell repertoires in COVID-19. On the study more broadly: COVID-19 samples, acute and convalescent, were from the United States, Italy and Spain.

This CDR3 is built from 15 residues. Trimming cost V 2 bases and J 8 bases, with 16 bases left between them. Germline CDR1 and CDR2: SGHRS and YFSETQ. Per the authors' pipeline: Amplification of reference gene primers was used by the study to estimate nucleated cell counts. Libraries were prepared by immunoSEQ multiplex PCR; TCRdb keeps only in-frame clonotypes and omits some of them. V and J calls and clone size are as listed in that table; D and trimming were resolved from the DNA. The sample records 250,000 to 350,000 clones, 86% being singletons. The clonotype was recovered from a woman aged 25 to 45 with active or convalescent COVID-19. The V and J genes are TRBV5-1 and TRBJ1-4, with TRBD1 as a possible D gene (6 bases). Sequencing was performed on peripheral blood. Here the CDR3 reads CASSFGLTGNEKLFF. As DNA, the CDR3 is TGCGCCAGCAGCTTCGGTCTCACAGGGAACGAAAAACTGTTTTTT.